The T cell receptor beta chain under discussion was sequenced for a study of CD8+CD57+ T cells in acquired aplastic anemia. Study as a whole: Sorted CD4+ and CD8+ cells gave a mean 3.2 ug DNA, range roughly 0.2 to 27.4 ug. Roughly 9.8 million reads, on average, were obtained for CD4+ cells from healthy donors.

Findings and caveats of the study: Common to patients and controls were around 30 CD8+ CDR3 sequences.

In its sample, this clonotype was seen once. The antigen is not known. Sequence at one end of the junction differs from germline and may be a read error. The CDR3 runs 16 residues. Germline assignment: CDR1 SNHLY and CDR2 FYNNEI. Genomic DNA constituted the template upon which TCR beta VDJ and CDR3 profiling was performed. TCRdb reprocessed the reads via MiXCR and lists one record per CDR3 protein. The sample lists about 130,000 distinct CDR3 sequences, 48% occurring once. The chain has TRBV2 and TRBJ2-3, with TRBD1 matching over 9 bases. Sequenced material: sorted CD4+, CD8+, or CD8+CD57+ T cells (not recorded which) from PBMCs. The TCR sequence derives from a human donor in good health, serving as a control. The CDR3 bases are TGTGCCAGCAGAAGGACAGGGGCGGCTAGCACAGATACGCGGTATTTT. Its translation is CASRRTGAASTDTRYF.